This TCR beta chain was obtained from a study of control samples from healthy donors and cancer patients. The CDR3 has 14 amino acids. V lost 3 bases and J 3 bases, leaving 9 bases between the germline ends. Germline V CDR1 and CDR2: WSHSY, SAAADI. Libraries were prepared by immunoSEQ multiplex PCR; TCRdb keeps only in-frame clonotypes and omits some of them. In the table there are about 150,000 clones, approximately 96% of which are singletons. This rearrangement joins TRBV10-2 to TRBJ1-5; D might be TRBD1 (6 bases). What was sequenced was blood. This receptor was taken from a woman aged 40-49 years in good health. The CDR3: CASSDRGINQPQHF. CDR3 in DNA: TGCGCCAGCAGTGACAGGGGAATCAATCAGCCCCAGCATTTT.